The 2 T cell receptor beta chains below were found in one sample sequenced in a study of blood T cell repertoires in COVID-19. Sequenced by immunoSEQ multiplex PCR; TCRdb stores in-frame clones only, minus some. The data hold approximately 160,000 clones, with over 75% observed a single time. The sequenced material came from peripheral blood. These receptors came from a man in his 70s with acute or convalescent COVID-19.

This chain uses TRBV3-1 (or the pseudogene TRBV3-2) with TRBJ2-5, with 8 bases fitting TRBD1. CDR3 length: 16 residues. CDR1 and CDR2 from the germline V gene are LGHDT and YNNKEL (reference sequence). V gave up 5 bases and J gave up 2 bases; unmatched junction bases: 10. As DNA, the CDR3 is TGTGCCAGCAGCGAGACAGGGGCAAGGTGGCAAGAGACCCAGTACTTC. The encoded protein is CASSETGARWQETQYF.

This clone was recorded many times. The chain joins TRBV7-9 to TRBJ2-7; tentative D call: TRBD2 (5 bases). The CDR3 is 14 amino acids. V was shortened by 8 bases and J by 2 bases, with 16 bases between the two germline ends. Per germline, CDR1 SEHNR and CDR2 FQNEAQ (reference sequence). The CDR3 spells CASGEAGLPYEQYF. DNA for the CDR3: TGTGCCAGCGGTGAGGCGGGCTTACCCTACGAGCAGTACTTC.